This TCR beta chain was recovered during a study of beta chain features in type 1 diabetes. Points from the study as a whole: Any role of HLA type in TCRB rearrangement remained unresolved here. Healthy donors had naive, central memory and Treg TCRB repertoires that appeared less similar than those seen among patients.

CDR1 and CDR2 (germline): MNHNS, SASEGT. V shed 1 base and J shed 10 bases, with 14 bases lying between them. The CDR3 totals 14 residues. Reverse transcribing all isolated RNA meant expressed TCRB transcripts were sequenced. Assay used: immunoSEQ multiplex PCR; TCRdb lists only in-frame clones, some missing. The table has under 300,000 clones, about 7.8% seen once. CD45RO/CCR7/CD25/CD127/CD95/CD27 separated CD4+ naive, central memory, regulatory and stem cell-like memory cells by sorting. This clone turned up a few times. Antigen: not known. The clonotype comes from a woman aged 18-35 years in good health. Sequenced material: central memory CD4+ T cells from blood. J is TRBJ2-1 and V is TRBV6-1; D gene unclear. The DNA of the CDR3 is TGTGCCAGCAGTGAAGTCCTTGCCCCTAGAGAGCAGTTCTTC. It translates to CASSEVLAPREQFF.